The clone carrying this TCR beta chain was counted at least ten times. Its specificity is unknown. Via MiXCR, TCRdb re-called the reads, giving one row per CDR3 protein. Of around 450,000 distinct CDR3 sequences listed, about a third are singletons. CDR1 is SGHTA, CDR2 FQGNSA, per germline. The CDR3 is 15 residues long. V was trimmed by 2 bases and J by 5 bases, leaving 13 bases between them. This record belongs to a study of T cell repertoires in cytomegalovirus infection. Across the study: From public TCR beta signatures came an indication of both CMV infection and matching HLA type. The study, taken as a whole, reports: Adding up the frequency of public TCR beta families identified people who carried CMV plus the relevant HLA. Dominating the ex vivo response were TCR beta clonotypes that were CMV-specific and HLA-C-restricted.

This chain connects TRBV7-2 to TRBJ2-1, with D perhaps TRBD2 (6 bases). The TCR comes from a human donor in good health (CMV status not recorded). Some clones in this sample may be carry-over from other donors' samples. The sample taken for sequencing was PBMCs. CDR3 sequence: CASSLPAGRNNEQFF. The CDR3 DNA sequence: TGTGCCAGCAGCTTACCCGCGGGGCGAAACAATGAGCAGTTCTTC.